This entry concerns a single T cell receptor (beta chain). Other DNA sequences in the same sample also yield this CDR3. The sample belongs to a study of shared clonotypes between healthy human individuals. At the level of the study: CD8 memory received one plate per donor, CD8 naive two, CD4 memory three and CD4 naive three.

The CDR3 is 14 residues long. With 5 bases clipped from V and 0 bases from J, the junction kept 0 bases outside the gene matches. Per the germline V gene, CDR1 is SEHNR and CDR2 is FQNEAQ (reference sequence). Positively selected for CCR7, the CD45RO-negative cells used as naive CD8 cells excluded terminally differentiated effector memory CD45RA+ cells. Sequencing was performed with immunoSEQ multiplex PCR; in TCRdb, only in-frame clones are kept and a portion is missing. This table holds roughly 550,000 clones, around 95% found once. The sequenced sample consisted of naive CD8+ T cells sorted from blood. V and J are TRBV7-9 and TRBJ2-2, with 7 nucleotides matching TRBD1. This TCR was recovered from a woman in her thirties in good health. CDR3 in amino acids: CASSGTANTGELFF. Here the CDR3 DNA reads TGTGCCAGCAGCGGGACAGCGAACACCGGGGAGCTGTTTTTT.